The 5 T cell receptor beta chains below come from one sample, sequenced in a study of Ad26.COV2.S vaccination and SARS-CoV-2 variants. The protocol was immunoSEQ multiplex PCR, while the TCRdb copy is restricted to in-frame clones and leaves out a portion. Here the sample spans some 300,000 clones, around four fifths being singletons. Noted treatment: around 19 received Ad26.COV2.S at low or high dose, single or two shots; about 5 received placebo; per-sample allocation not given. Samples were taken on day 63 after the first vaccine or placebo injection. The sample consisted of peripheral blood, taken in a trial of Ad26.COV2.S vaccine versus placebo. The receptor source for this set is a person aged 18-65 years who received the Ad26.COV2.S COVID-19 vaccine or a placebo.

The chain links TRBV25-1 to TRBJ2-2; 7 bases agree with TRBD2. The V gene's germline CDR1 is MGHDK and CDR2 SYGVNS. Germline trimming cut 5 bases from V and 8 bases from J; bases unmatched to any gene: 8. The CDR3 covers 14 residues. CDR3 amino acids: CASSKSGEAGELFF. The CDR3, as DNA: TGTGCCAGCAGTAAAAGCGGGGAGGCTGGGGAGCTGTTTTTT.

The genes are TRBV18 and TRBJ1-2, with D unresolved. V was pared by 1 base and J by 3 bases, with 12 bases between. The CDR3 extends over 15 amino acids. In germline, CDR1 is KGHSH, CDR2 LQKENI. CDR3 bases: TGTGCCAGCTCACCACAGGGAAGGATTGACTATGGCTACACCTTC. Its translation: CASSPQGRIDYGYTF.

The chain combines TRBV5-8 with TRBJ2-7; the D is unclear. Between the trimmed V and J ends, which lost 0 bases and 3 bases, there was a span of 7 bases. Germline V gene data show CDR1 as SGHTS and CDR2 as YDEGEE. The CDR3 extends over 13 amino acids. The CDR3 here is CASSLGQSYEQYF. CDR3 bases: TGTGCCAGCAGCTTGGGACAAAGCTACGAGCAGTACTTC.

This clone has a handful of counts. J is TRBJ1-1 and V is TRBV6-1; D remains ambiguous. The CDR3 loop spans 14 amino acids. V dropped 1 base and J dropped 0 bases, with 6 bases sitting between them. CDR1 is MNHNS, CDR2 SASEGT, per germline. CDR3 DNA sequence: TGTGCCAGCAGTGAAGTGGCCATGAACACTGAAGCTTTCTTT. Translated, it gives CASSEVAMNTEAFF.

The rearrangement links TRBV12-3 or TRBV12-4 to TRBJ2-7; D remains ambiguous. Trimming stripped 5 bases from V and 3 bases from J, with 5 bases between. This CDR3 contains 11 residues. The CDR3: CASSLNYEQYF. The DNA of the CDR3 is TGTGCCAGCAGTCTTAACTACGAGCAGTACTTC.